The 8 T cell receptor beta chains in this list originate from one sample, sequenced in a study of blood T cell repertoires in COVID-19. Assay: immunoSEQ multiplex PCR; the TCRdb copy retains only in-frame clones and omits some. This table holds a few hundred thousand clones, 75% to 90% found once. Sample: peripheral blood. These receptors were obtained from a woman younger than 45 with active or convalescent COVID-19.

This chain joins TRBV5-1 and TRBJ1-1; a weak D match, TRBD1 (6 bases). Germline CDR1 is SGHRS and CDR2 is YFSETQ. The CDR3 covers 13 residues. The V gene lost 3 bases and the J gene lost 11 bases, with 17 bases spanning the gap. The CDR3 here is CASSSEGAGVAFF. The CDR3 DNA reads as TGCGCCAGCAGCTCTGAGGGCGCAGGGGTGGCTTTCTTT.

The chain carries TRBV28 and TRBJ2-4; the D gene is possibly TRBD1 (6 bases). The CDR3 loop spans 18 amino acids. Germline CDR1 reads MDHEN; CDR2 reads SYDVKM. V was pared by 3 bases and J by 3 bases, with 21 bases between. CDR3 protein: CASSFDVVQGFDKNIQYF. The CDR3 DNA is TGTGCCAGCAGTTTTGATGTCGTGCAGGGGTTTGACAAAAACATTCAGTACTTC.

The rearrangement joins TRBV30 to TRBJ1-5, with unresolved D. V lost 0 bases to trimming and J lost 2 bases, with 8 bases between them. The CDR3 length is 14 residues. Germline CDR1 is GTSNPN and CDR2 is SVGIG (reference sequence). CDR3 sequence (DNA): TGTGCCTGGAGTGTTGCAGGTGGCAATCAGCCCCAGCATTTT. Protein sequence: CAWSVAGGNQPQHF. Combining the CDR3 with reference TRBV30 and TRBJ1-5 gives the whole variable domain SQTIHQWPATLVQPVGSPLSLECTVEGTSNPNLYWYRQAAGRGLQLLFYSVGIGQISSEVPQNLSASRPQDRQFILSSKKLLLSDSGFYLCAWSVAGGNQPQHFGDGTRLSIL.

This clone turned up a few times. This sequence joins TRBV25-1 and TRBJ2-3, with 8 bases aligning to TRBD2. This CDR3 comprises 11 residues. Trimming cost V 7 bases and J 6 bases; bases outside gene matches: 0. The germline CDR1 and CDR2 sequences are MGHDK and SYGVNS. CDR3 DNA sequence: TGTGCCAGCACTAGCGGGGATACGCAGTATTTT. Its translation is CASTSGDTQYF.

The genes are TRBV6-5 and TRBJ2-5; TRBD1 matches 7 bases. After removal of 8 bases from V and 5 bases from J, the junction contained 11 bases not matched to a gene. The CDR3 is 14 residues long. Germline CDR1 is MNHEY and CDR2 is SVGAGI. The CDR3 nucleotides read TGTGCCAGCGGGAGACAGGGTGTGGATGAGACCCAGTACTTC. Encoded protein: CASGRQGVDETQYF.

This chain's CDR3 is CASSIRDRGPYGANVLTF. CDR3 DNA sequence: TGTGCCAGTAGTATACGGGACAGGGGTCCGTATGGGGCCAACGTCCTGACTTTC. V is TRBV19 and J is TRBJ2-6; the match to TRBD1 covers 10 bases. Germline assignment: CDR1 LNHDA and CDR2 SQIVND (reference sequence). J lost 3 bases, V lost 2 bases, and 7 bases had no gene match. The CDR3 has 18 amino acids.

This clone was seen only a few times. The rearrangement joins TRBV30 to TRBJ1-2, with 7 positions matching TRBD1. CDR1 is GTSNPN and CDR2 is SVGIG in the germline V gene (reference sequence). V lost 1 base, J lost 8 bases, and 13 bases stayed unmatched. This CDR3 region has 15 residues. This CDR3 reads CAWSDNRQGLKGYTF. The CDR3 DNA reads as TGTGCCTGGAGTGATAACCGACAGGGTTTAAAGGGCTACACCTTC.

The chain has TRBV12-3 or TRBV12-4 and TRBJ1-2; weak D call: TRBD1 (5 bases). The length of the CDR3 is 13 residues. V was trimmed by 5 bases and J by 8 bases, leaving 15 bases between them. The chain's CDR3 is CASSLWRGEGYTF. Written as DNA, the CDR3 is TGTGCCAGCAGTCTATGGAGGGGAGAAGGCTACACCTTC.